This T cell receptor beta chain was sequenced in a study of blood T cell repertoires in COVID-19. Study at large: Some COVID-19 samples were acute and others convalescent; all came from the United States, Italy and Spain. The cDNA or gDNA used as material had been derived from T cells, B-cell-depleted T cells, or PBMCs.

Original processing methods: Amplification with reference gene primers provided the estimates of nucleated cell counts. The repertoire was sequenced with immunoSEQ multiplex PCR; TCRdb's copy has only in-frame clones and lacks some. The DNA gave D and trimming, while V, J and clone size come from that table. The top ten clones hold 30% to 35% of a sample with tens of thousands of clones, over 80% of them seen once. CDR3 length equals 15 residues. Germline-derived CDR1 and CDR2 are GTSNPN and SVGIG (reference sequence). The ends lost 0 bases at V and 6 bases at J; junction bases unmatched: 5. This TCR was sampled from an elderly woman with active or convalescent COVID-19. This rearrangement joins TRBV30 to TRBJ2-3; the match to TRBD2 covers 11 bases. Sequenced material: peripheral blood. CDR3 bases: TGTGCCTGGAGTGTTCTAGCGGGAGGTGCGGATACGCAGTATTTT. This encodes CAWSVLAGGADTQYF. The whole variable domain, remainder taken from reference TRBV30 and TRBJ2-3, is SQTIHQWPATLVQPVGSPLSLECTVEGTSNPNLYWYRQAAGRGLQLLFYSVGIGQISSEVPQNLSASRPQDRQFILSSKKLLLSDSGFYLCAWSVLAGGADTQYFGPGTRLTVL.